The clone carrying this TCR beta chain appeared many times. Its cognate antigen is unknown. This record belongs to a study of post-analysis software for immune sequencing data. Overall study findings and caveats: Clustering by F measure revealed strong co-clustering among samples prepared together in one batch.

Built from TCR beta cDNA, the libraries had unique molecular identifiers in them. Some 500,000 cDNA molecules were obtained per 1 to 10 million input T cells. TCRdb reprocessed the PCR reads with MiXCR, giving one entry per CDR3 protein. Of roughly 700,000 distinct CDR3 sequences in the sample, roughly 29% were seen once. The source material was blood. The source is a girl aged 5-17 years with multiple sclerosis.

In DNA form, the CDR3 reads TGTGCCAGCAGCGTAGTCGGCTGGCCCGCGGATGAGCAGTTCTTC. This sequence encodes CASSVVGWPADEQFF. The chain joins TRBV9 to TRBJ2-1; D is uncertain. The CDR3 consists of 15 residues. The V end lost 0 bases, the J end lost 8 bases, and 15 bases lay between the germline ends. Germline V gene lookup returns CDR1 SGDLS and CDR2 YYNGEE.